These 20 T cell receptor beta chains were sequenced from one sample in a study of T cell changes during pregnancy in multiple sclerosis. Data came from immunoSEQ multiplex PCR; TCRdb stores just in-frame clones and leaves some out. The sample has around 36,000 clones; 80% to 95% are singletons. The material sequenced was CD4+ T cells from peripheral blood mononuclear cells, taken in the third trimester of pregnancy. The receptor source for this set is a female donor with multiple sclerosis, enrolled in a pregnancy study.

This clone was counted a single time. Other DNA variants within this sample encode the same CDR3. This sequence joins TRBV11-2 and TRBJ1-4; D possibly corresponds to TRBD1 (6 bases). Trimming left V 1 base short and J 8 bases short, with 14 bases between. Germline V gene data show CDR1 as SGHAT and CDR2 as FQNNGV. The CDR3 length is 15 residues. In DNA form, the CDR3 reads TGTGCCAGCAGCTTAGGGGGGCAGGGGAACGAAAAACTGTTTTTT. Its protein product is CASSLGGQGNEKLFF.

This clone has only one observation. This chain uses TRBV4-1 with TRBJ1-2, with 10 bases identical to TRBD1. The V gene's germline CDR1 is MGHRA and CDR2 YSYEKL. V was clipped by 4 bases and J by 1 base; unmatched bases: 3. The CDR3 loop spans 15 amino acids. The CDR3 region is CASSPDRGRNYGYTF. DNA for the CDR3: TGCGCCAGCAGCCCAGACAGGGGGCGTAACTATGGCTACACCTTC.

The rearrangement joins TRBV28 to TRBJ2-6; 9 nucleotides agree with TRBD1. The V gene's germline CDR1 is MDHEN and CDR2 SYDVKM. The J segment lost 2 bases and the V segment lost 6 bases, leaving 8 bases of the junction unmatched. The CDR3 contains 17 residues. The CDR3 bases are TGTGCCAGCAGGACCGACAGGGGGTCACCTGGGGCCAACGTCCTGACTTTC. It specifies CASRTDRGSPGANVLTF.

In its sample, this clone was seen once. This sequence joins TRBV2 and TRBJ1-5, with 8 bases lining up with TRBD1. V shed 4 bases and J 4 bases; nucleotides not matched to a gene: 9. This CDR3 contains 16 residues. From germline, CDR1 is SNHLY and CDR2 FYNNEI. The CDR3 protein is CASSGQTGVGNQPQHF. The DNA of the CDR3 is TGTGCCAGCAGTGGCCAGACAGGGGTGGGAAATCAGCCCCAGCATTTT.

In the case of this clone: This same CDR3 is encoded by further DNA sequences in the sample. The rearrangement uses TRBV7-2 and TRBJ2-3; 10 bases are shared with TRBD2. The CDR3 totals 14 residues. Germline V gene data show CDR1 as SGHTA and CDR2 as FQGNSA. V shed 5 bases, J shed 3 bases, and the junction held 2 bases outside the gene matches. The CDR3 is CASSPGLATDTQYF. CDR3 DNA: TGTGCCAGCAGCCCGGGACTAGCGACAGATACGCAGTATTTT.

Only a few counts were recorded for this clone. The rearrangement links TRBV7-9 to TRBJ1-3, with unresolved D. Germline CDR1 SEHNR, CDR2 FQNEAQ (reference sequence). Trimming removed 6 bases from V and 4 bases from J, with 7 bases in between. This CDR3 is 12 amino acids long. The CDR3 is CASSSQGNTIYF. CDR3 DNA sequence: TGTGCCAGCAGTTCACAGGGAAACACCATATATTTT.

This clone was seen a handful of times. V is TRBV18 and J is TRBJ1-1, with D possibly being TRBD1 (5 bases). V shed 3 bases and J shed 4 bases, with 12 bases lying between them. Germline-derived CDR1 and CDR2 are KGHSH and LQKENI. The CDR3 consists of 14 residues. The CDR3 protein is CASSPQGIGTEAFF. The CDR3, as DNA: TGTGCCAGCTCACCCCAGGGAATCGGCACTGAAGCTTTCTTT. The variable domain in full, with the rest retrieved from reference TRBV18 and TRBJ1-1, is NAGVMQNPRHLVRRRGQEARLRCSPMKGHSHVYWYRQLPEEGLKFMVYLQKENIIDESGMPKERFSAEFPKEGPSILRIQQVVRGDSAAYFCASSPQGIGTEAFFGQGTRLTVV.

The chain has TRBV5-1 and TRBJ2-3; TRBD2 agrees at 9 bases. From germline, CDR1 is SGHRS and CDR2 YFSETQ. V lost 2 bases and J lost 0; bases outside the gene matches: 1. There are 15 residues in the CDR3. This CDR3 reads CASSFLAGSTDTQYF. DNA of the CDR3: TGCGCCAGCAGCTTTCTAGCGGGGAGCACAGATACGCAGTATTTT.

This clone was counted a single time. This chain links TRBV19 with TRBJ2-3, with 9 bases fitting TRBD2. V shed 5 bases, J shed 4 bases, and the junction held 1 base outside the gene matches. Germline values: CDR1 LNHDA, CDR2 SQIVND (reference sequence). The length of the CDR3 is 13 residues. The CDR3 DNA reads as TGTGCCAGTAGTTTAGCGGGAGCAGATACGCAGTATTTT. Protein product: CASSLAGADTQYF. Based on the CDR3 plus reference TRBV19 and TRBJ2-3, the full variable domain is DGGITQSPKYLFRKEGQNVTLSCEQNLNHDAMYWYRQDPGQGLRLIYYSQIVNDFQKGDIAEGYSVSREKKESFPLTVTSAQKNPTAFYLCASSLAGADTQYFGPGTRLTVL.

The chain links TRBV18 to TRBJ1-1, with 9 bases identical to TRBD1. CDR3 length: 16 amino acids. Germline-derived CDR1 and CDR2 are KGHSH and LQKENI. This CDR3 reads CATQDNGNRGPGEAFF. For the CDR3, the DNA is TGTGCTACACAAGATAACGGAAACAGGGGGCCGGGGGAAGCTTTCTTT.

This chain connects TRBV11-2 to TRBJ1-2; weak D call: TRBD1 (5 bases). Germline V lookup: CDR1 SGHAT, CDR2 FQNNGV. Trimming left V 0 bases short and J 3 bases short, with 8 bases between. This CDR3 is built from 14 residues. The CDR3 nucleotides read TGTGCCAGCAGCTTAGACGGGGGTGACTATGGCTACACCTTC. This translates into CASSLDGGDYGYTF.

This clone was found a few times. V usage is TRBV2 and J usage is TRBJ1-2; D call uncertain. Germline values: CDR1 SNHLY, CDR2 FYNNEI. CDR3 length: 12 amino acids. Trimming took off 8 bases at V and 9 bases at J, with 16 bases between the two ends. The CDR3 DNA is TGTGCCAGCCACCGGGAAGATTTGAGCTACACCTTC. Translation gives CASHREDLSYTF.

The CDR3 DNA sequence: TGCGCCAGCAGCTTGGTTCCCGGAGGGAACACTGAAGCTTTCTTT. Translation: CASSLVPGGNTEAFF. The chain is built from TRBV5-1 and TRBJ1-1; D is undetermined. This CDR3 contains 15 residues. V was pared by 0 bases and J by 1 base, with 10 bases between. Germline V gene data show CDR1 as SGHRS and CDR2 as YFSETQ. Together with reference TRBV5-1 and TRBJ1-1, the CDR3 gives the full variable domain: KAGVTQTPRYLIKTRGQQVTLSCSPISGHRSVSWYQQTPGQGLQFLFEYFSETQRNKGNFPGRFSGRQFSNSRSEMNVSTLELGDSALYLCASSLVPGGNTEAFFGQGTRLTVV.

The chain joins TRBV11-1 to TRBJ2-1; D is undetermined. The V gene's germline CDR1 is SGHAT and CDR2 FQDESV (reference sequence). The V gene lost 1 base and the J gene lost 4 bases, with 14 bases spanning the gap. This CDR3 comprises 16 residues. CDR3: CASSLERSRRYNEQFF. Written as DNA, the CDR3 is TGTGCCAGCAGCTTAGAGAGGTCCCGGAGATACAATGAGCAGTTCTTC.

As DNA, the CDR3 is TGTGCCAGCAGTTACGGAGGGTATAACTATGGCTACACCTTC. It specifies CASSYGGYNYGYTF. The chain uses TRBV6-5 and TRBJ1-2; D remains unclear. This CDR3 region has 14 residues. CDR1 MNHEY and CDR2 SVGAGI come from the germline V gene. Trimming took off 2 bases at V and 1 base at J, with 8 bases between the two ends.

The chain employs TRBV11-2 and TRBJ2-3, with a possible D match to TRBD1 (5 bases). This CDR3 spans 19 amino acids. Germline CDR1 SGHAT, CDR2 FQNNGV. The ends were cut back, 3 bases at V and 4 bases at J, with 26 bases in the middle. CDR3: CASSFHHWTTAGPSDTQYF. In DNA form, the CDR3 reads TGTGCCAGCAGCTTCCATCATTGGACAACGGCCGGGCCCTCAGATACGCAGTATTTT.

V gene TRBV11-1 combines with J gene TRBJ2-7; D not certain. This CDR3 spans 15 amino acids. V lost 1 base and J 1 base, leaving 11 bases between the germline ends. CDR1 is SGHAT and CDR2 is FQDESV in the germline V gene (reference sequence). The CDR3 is CASSLGWSSSYEQYF. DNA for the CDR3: TGTGCCAGCAGCTTAGGATGGAGTAGTTCCTACGAGCAGTACTTC. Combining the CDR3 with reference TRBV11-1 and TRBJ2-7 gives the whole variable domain EAEVAQSPRYKITEKSQAVAFWCDPISGHATLYWYRQILGQGPELLVQFQDESVVDDSQLPKDRFSAERLKGVDSTLKIQPAELGDSAMYLCASSLGWSSSYEQYFGPGTRLTVT.

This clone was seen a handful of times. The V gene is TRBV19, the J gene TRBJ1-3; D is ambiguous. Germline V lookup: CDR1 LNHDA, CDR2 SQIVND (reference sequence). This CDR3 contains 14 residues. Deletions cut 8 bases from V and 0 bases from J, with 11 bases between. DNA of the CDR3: TGTGCCAGTGACCCGGGGTCCTCTGGAAACACCATATATTTT. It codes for CASDPGSSGNTIYF.

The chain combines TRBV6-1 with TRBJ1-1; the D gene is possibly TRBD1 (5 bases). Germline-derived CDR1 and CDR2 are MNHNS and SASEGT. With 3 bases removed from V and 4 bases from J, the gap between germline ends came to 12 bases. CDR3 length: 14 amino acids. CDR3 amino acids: CASSDLGGGTEAFF. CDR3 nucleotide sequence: TGTGCCAGCAGTGACTTGGGGGGAGGCACTGAAGCTTTCTTT.

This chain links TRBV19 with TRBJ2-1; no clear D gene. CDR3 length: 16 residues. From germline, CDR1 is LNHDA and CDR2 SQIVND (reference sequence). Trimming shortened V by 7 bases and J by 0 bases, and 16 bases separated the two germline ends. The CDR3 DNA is TGTGCCAGTACTCGAACTCAGGTGAGCTCCTACAATGAGCAGTTCTTC. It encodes CASTRTQVSSYNEQFF.